The 10 T cell receptor beta chains below all came from one sample that was sequenced in a study of blood T cells in healthy people across ages. Combining a sample-barcoded 5' primer with a J-beta primer mix, a second PCR ran for roughly 7 to 11 cycles. MiXCR, run by TCRdb on the 5' RACE reads, gives a single entry per CDR3 protein. Here the sample spans about 900,000 distinct CDR3 sequences, 48% being singletons. The sample consisted of blood. These receptors came from a young man in good health.

With regard to this clonotype: An end of the junction does not agree with germline; a read error may underlie this. V gene TRBV9 combines with J gene TRBJ2-1, with TRBD1 matching 9 bases. The J call is doubtful: the DNA matches TRBJ2-7 better. CDR3 length equals 14 residues. CDR1 and CDR2 from the germline V gene are SGDLS and YYNGEE. The CDR3 here is CASSVMGQGNEQYF. The CDR3 DNA is TGCGCCAGCAGCGTAATGGGACAGGGCAATGAGCAGTACTTC.

As DNA, the CDR3 is TGTGCCAGCCGCCCGGTGGGTTCACCCCTCCACTTT. This sequence encodes CASRPVGSPLHF. This chain connects TRBV6-5 to TRBJ1-6; D is ambiguous. In germline, CDR1 is MNHEY, CDR2 SVGAGI. CDR3 length equals 12 residues. Trimming removed 8 bases at V and 9 bases at J, with 11 bases between.

This clonotype appeared a single time. The gene calls are TRBV3-1 and TRBJ2-7; TRBD1 agrees at 10 bases. This CDR3 spans 14 amino acids. Trimming at V came to 3 bases and at J to 5 bases, leaving 4 bases not matched to a gene. CDR1 and CDR2 (germline): LGHDT, YNNKEL (reference sequence). For the CDR3, the DNA is TGTGCCAGCAGCCATGGGACAGGGGTCAACGAGCAGTACTTC. It translates to CASSHGTGVNEQYF.

This clonotype was seen only a few times. This chain uses TRBV27 with TRBJ2-6, with D maybe TRBD2 (7 bases). The germline V gene has CDR1 MNHEY and CDR2 SMNVEV (reference sequence). The CDR3 sequence is 17 residues long. V dropped 6 bases and J dropped 1 base, with 16 bases sitting between them. This CDR3 reads CASSKTRGGSGANVLTF. The CDR3 DNA is TGTGCCAGCAGCAAAACTAGGGGGGGGTCTGGGGCCAACGTCCTGACTTTC.

Concerning this clonotype itself: Germline is not matched at one junction end, which may reflect a read error. The chain recombines TRBV27 with TRBJ1-6; D might be TRBD1 (5 bases). This CDR3 has 15 amino acids. Germline CDR1 and CDR2: MNHEY and SMNVEV (reference sequence). As DNA, the CDR3 is TGTGCCTGCAGGGCCGGGTCGGGTCATAATTCACCCCTCCACTTT. The encoded protein is CACRAGSGHNSPLHF.

The chain links TRBV27 to TRBJ2-3, with TRBD1 as a possible D gene (6 bases). Germline CDR1 is MNHEY and CDR2 is SMNVEV (reference sequence). The CDR3 loop spans 15 amino acids. Trimming pared 3 bases from V and 2 bases from J, leaving 12 bases between. CDR3 residues: CASSFDRINTDTQYF. The CDR3 coding sequence is TGTGCCAGCAGTTTCGACAGGATAAACACAGATACGCAGTATTTT.

The chain recombines TRBV25-1 with TRBJ2-4; 7 bases fit TRBD2. The DNA end favors TRBJ2-7, so the J call may be wrong. Germline values: CDR1 MGHDK, CDR2 SYGVNS. The CDR3 extends over 15 amino acids. This CDR3 reads CASSGTRLDSYEQYF. DNA of the CDR3: TGTGCCAGCAGTGGGACTAGACTGGATTCGTACGAGCAGTACTTC.

The chain combines TRBV6-1 with TRBJ2-7, with D perhaps matching TRBD1 (6 bases). The DNA end is a closer match to TRBJ2-5, so the J assignment may be wrong. The germline CDR1 and CDR2 sequences are MNHNS and SASEGT. The CDR3 covers 14 residues. CDR3 in amino acids: CASSEWGRGETQYF. The CDR3 DNA sequence: TGTGCCAGCAGTGAATGGGGCAGGGGAGAGACCCAGTACTTC.

This rearrangement joins TRBV24-1 to TRBJ2-3; the match to TRBD1 covers 7 bases. Per the germline V gene, CDR1 is KGHDR and CDR2 is SFDVKD. CDR3 length: 14 residues. The trim removed 4 bases at V and 4 bases at J, leaving 4 bases unmatched. The CDR3 nucleotides read TGTGCCACCAGTGACCCAGACAGGGCAGATACGCAGTATTTT. Its protein is CATSDPDRADTQYF.

The CDR3 DNA sequence: TGCGCCAGCAGTTTCAGTGGGGCTGAAGCTTTCTTT. Translated: CASSFSGAEAFF. This chain joins TRBV5-1 and TRBJ1-1, with no clear D. The CDR3 is made up of 12 amino acids. V was cut by 5 bases and J by 6 bases, with 11 bases left in between. CDR1 and CDR2 from the germline V gene are SGHRS and YFSETQ.